This T cell receptor (beta chain) is drawn from a study of blood T cell repertoires in COVID-19. Turning to the study itself: The samples span acute and convalescent COVID-19 from the United States, Italy and Spain. Nucleic acid was either cDNA or gDNA, and it came from T cells, B-cell-depleted T cells, or PBMCs.

Germline CDR1 and CDR2: SGHVS and FNYEAQ. The V segment lost 3 bases and the J segment 3 bases; nucleotides outside the gene matches: 1. The CDR3 runs 14 residues. Original processing notes: Researchers report that nucleated cell counts were estimated from reference gene primer amplification. TCRdb's copy holds only in-frame clones and misses some; the assay was immunoSEQ multiplex PCR. The V and J calls and clone size were taken over from that table, and D and trimming were inferred from the DNA. The data show more than 200,000 clones, nearly 90% seen once. Input material: peripheral blood. The TCR comes from a woman between 40 and 55 years old who had recovered from COVID-19. The V call is TRBV7-6, the J call TRBJ1-1, with 10 bases aligning to TRBD1. The CDR3 region is CASSFGTGDTEAFF. CDR3 DNA sequence: TGTGCCAGCAGCTTTGGGACAGGGGACACTGAAGCTTTCTTT.